This is a list of T cell receptor beta chains from one sample in a study of cytomegalovirus exposure and HLA in healthy donors. Using immunoSEQ multiplex PCR, the repertoire was profiled, and TCRdb retains in-frame clones only, with some absent. The repertoire has under 150,000 clones, about three quarters of them found once; the top ten carry roughly 1.2%. Sequenced: PBMCs. These receptors originate from a male donor in good health and CMV-seropositive. CDR3s include the opening cysteine and the closing phenylalanine or tryptophan. D genes are given only for firm matches. Size is stated for part of the rows, as once, few or many counts, or as a class when the clone is expanded.

J: TRBJ2-1
D: TRBD2
size: once
V: TRBV12-5
DNA: TGTGCTAGTGGTACGGGAGGCTACAGCTCCTACAATGAGCAGTTCTTC
CDR3: CASGTGGYSSYNEQFF

J: TRBJ2-7
D: .
size: .
V: TRBV27
DNA: TGTGCCAGCAGTTTTGGGGGGACAGAATCCTACGAGCAGTACTTC
CDR3: CASSFGGTESYEQYF

J: TRBJ2-7
D: .
size: .
V: TRBV11-2
DNA: TGTGCCAGCAGCTTAGGGACACAGGAACCTTCCTACGAGCAGTACTTC
CDR3: CASSLGTQEPSYEQYF

J: TRBJ1-1
D: .
size: .
V: TRBV4-1
DNA: TGCGCCAGCAGCCAGCAGGGACTATCAACTTACACTGAAGCTTTCTTT
CDR3: CASSQQGLSTYTEAFF

J: TRBJ1-4
D: .
size: .
V: TRBV15
DNA: TGTGCCACCAGCAGGGTTGGCAGGGGAAGTGAAAAACTGTTTTTT
CDR3: CATSRVGRGSEKLFF

J: TRBJ2-3
D: TRBD2
size: .
V: TRBV6-4
DNA: TGTGCCAGCAGTGAGGGACTAGCGGGATTTACAGATACGCAGTATTTT
CDR3: CASSEGLAGFTDTQYF

J: TRBJ2-5
D: TRBD2
size: .
V: TRBV7-9
DNA: TGTGCCAGCAGCCAAGAGGGACTAGCAGGGGAGACCCAGTACTTC
CDR3: CASSQEGLAGETQYF

J: TRBJ1-5
D: .
size: .
V: TRBV7-9
DNA: TGTGCCAGCAGCGGGACTCATAGCAATCAGCCCCAGCATTTT
CDR3: CASSGTHSNQPQHF

J: TRBJ2-7
D: TRBD2
size: .
V: TRBV27
DNA: TGTGCCAGCAGTTTAAAGCGGGACTCCTACGAGCAGTACTTC
CDR3: CASSLKRDSYEQYF

J: TRBJ2-2
D: .
size: .
V: TRBV7-2
DNA: TGTGCCAGCAGCTTCGTCACTGAACTAACCGGGGAGCTGTTTTTT
CDR3: CASSFVTELTGELFF

J: TRBJ1-5
D: .
size: few
V: TRBV6-1
DNA: TGTGCCAGCAGACTGACGGGGGTAGGCAATCAGCCCCAGCATTTT
CDR3: CASRLTGVGNQPQHF

J: TRBJ2-5
D: .
size: few
V: TRBV27
DNA: TGTGCCACCCTTGGGGGGGAACAGGGCCAAGAGACCCAGTACTTC
CDR3: CATLGGEQGQETQYF

J: TRBJ1-4
D: TRBD1
size: .
V: TRBV28
DNA: TGTGCCAGCAGTTTGGGGACAGGGAATGAAAAACTGTTTTTT
CDR3: CASSLGTGNEKLFF

J: TRBJ2-7
D: .
size: .
V: TRBV6-5
DNA: TGTGCCAGCACCGATGTCGGTAGCGGCTCCTACGAGCAGTACTTC
CDR3: CASTDVGSGSYEQYF

J: TRBJ2-3
D: .
size: .
V: TRBV19
DNA: TGTGCCAGTAGCGGGAGTTGGGCAGATACGCAGTATTTT
CDR3: CASSGSWADTQYF

J: TRBJ1-2
D: .
size: .
V: TRBV2
DNA: TGTGCCAGCAGTGAACGGGGGAGCTATGGCTACACCTTC
CDR3: CASSERGSYGYTF

J: TRBJ2-3
D: TRBD2
size: .
V: TRBV9
DNA: TGTGCCAGCAGCGCTAGCGGGAGTGCCCCAGATACGCAGTATTTT
CDR3: CASSASGSAPDTQYF

J: TRBJ1-4
D: .
size: .
V: TRBV11-2
DNA: TGTGCCAGCAGCTTGATCTTAGGGGTGCAGAGTGAAAAACTGTTTTTT
CDR3: CASSLILGVQSEKLFF

J: TRBJ2-1
D: .
size: .
V: TRBV9
DNA: TGTGCCAGCAGCGTAGAGATCAGGTCCTACAATGAGCAGTTCTTC
CDR3: CASSVEIRSYNEQFF

J: TRBJ2-7
D: .
size: .
V: TRBV19
DNA: TGTGCCAGTAGTATCTCCCGGGACTCCTTCTACGAGCAGTACTTC
CDR3: CASSISRDSFYEQYF

J: TRBJ2-7
D: .
size: .
V: TRBV25-1
DNA: TGTGCCAGCAGTGATGTCGGTCGGTACGAGCAGGACTCTCGGGGGCAGTACTTC
CDR3: CASSDVGRYEQDSRGQYF

J: TRBJ2-2
D: .
size: .
V: TRBV10-3
DNA: TGTGCCATCAGTTCGTCCCCCGGTCAACGGGGGGCAATCACCGGGGAGCTGTTTTTT
CDR3: CAISSSPGQRGAITGELFF

J: TRBJ2-5
D: .
size: .
V: TRBV7-9
DNA: TGTTCCAGCAGCCAAAAACTGCCATCTGAGACCCAGTACTTC
CDR3: CSSSQKLPSETQYF

J: TRBJ1-5
D: .
size: few
V: TRBV4-3
DNA: TGCGCCAGCAGCCAAGATCTCCGCAGGGGCAATCAGCCCCAGCATTTT
CDR3: CASSQDLRRGNQPQHF

J: TRBJ1-5
D: .
size: .
V: TRBV6-5
DNA: TGTGCCAGCAGAAAGACACGTCTCGGTCAGCCCCAGCATTTT
CDR3: CASRKTRLGQPQHF

J: TRBJ1-6
D: .
size: .
V: TRBV7-9
DNA: TGTGCCAGCAGCTTAGCAGGGGGCTATAATTCACCCCTCCACTTT
CDR3: CASSLAGGYNSPLHF

J: TRBJ2-3
D: .
size: .
V: TRBV7-6
DNA: TGTGCCAGCAGCTCCAGGGGAGATACGCAGTATTTT
CDR3: CASSSRGDTQYF

J: TRBJ1-4
D: .
size: .
V: TRBV11-2
DNA: TGTGCCAGCATGCTACAGCCCGCGGGAGAAAAACTGTTTTTT
CDR3: CASMLQPAGEKLFF

J: TRBJ2-7
D: TRBD2
size: .
V: TRBV7-2
DNA: TGTGCCAGCAGCTTAGTGATTCCGGGACTAGCCAGTTACGAGCAGTACTTC
CDR3: CASSLVIPGLASYEQYF

J: TRBJ2-5
D: .
size: .
V: TRBV4-3
DNA: TGCGCCAGCAGCCAGGGCCCGGGGGAGACCCAGTACTTC
CDR3: CASSQGPGETQYF